This T cell receptor (beta chain) is from a study of T cells in Graves' hyperthyroidism and ophthalmopathy. With 1 base removed from V and 0 bases from J, the gap between germline ends came to 25 bases. CDR3 length equals 20 residues. Germline loops: CDR1 SQVTM, CDR2 ANQGSEA. Absent ophthalmopathy progression within 18 months defined stable Graves' hyperthyroidism. Source material for PBMCs was around 10 ml fresh peripheral blood. TCR beta CDR3 regions were amplified from RNA transcripts. During a first-round RT-PCR of the TCR CDR3, the HTBI primer set was used. From the multiplex PCR reads, TCRdb called clonotypes with MiXCR, one entry per CDR3 protein. The sample shows about 700,000 distinct CDR3 sequences, approximately 15% of them seen only once. At least ten counts were recorded for this clonotype. Its antigen is still unknown. Overall study results and limits: Ophthalmopathy prediction by the model preceded onset by a median about 6.5 months. The majority of expanded thyroid clonotypes above 0.001 also appeared in blood.

The sequenced sample consisted of blood. The receptor comes from a woman under 30 with Graves' hyperthyroidism. The chain combines TRBV29-1 with TRBJ2-1; D is possibly TRBD1 or TRBD2 (5 bases each). CDR3 bases: TGCAGCGTTGAAGCCATCGGGGCCCTCAGCGCCCCCGACTCCTACAATGAGCAGTTCTTC. Translated: CSVEAIGALSAPDSYNEQFF.